Each of the 32 T cell receptor beta chains below was sequenced from the same sample in a study of tumor-infiltrating lymphocytes in primary liver carcinoma. The input was roughly 0.5 ug total RNA; TCR beta cDNA was made from it with a constant-region primer. Amplification in three nested multiplex PCR rounds with slightly modified ARM-PCR gave rise to TCR beta libraries. TRBV1-TRBV30 forward primers and a C-beta reverse primer were used in the first two PCR rounds, which each ran for about 10 cycles. Using its own MiXCR run on the multiplex PCR reads, TCRdb lists one record per CDR3 protein. The sample carries just over 300,000 distinct CDR3 sequences, 50% to 75% recorded once. Researchers drew blood RNA from unsorted whole blood and extracted germline DNA as well. The sequenced sample consisted of peripheral blood. The receptor source for this set is a young woman with primary liver carcinoma and hepatitis B virus infection.

Details on this clonotype: This CDR3 is missing its conserved last phenylalanine or tryptophan, likely due to a read error. The chain joins TRBV11-2 to TRBJ1-1; 7 bases map to TRBD1. V shed 7 bases, J shed 11 bases, and the junction held 10 bases outside the gene matches. This CDR3 region has 12 residues. From germline, CDR1 is SGHAT and CDR2 FQNNGV. As DNA, the CDR3 is TGTGCCAGCAACCCTATAACAGGGGAGGCTTTCTCT. It is translated as CASNPITGEAFS.

About this clonotype: It may be a read error: a sequence one base away is much more abundant. The rearrangement joins TRBV6-5 to TRBJ2-2, with 8 positions matching TRBD1. Per germline, CDR1 MNHEY and CDR2 SVGAGI. The CDR3 has 15 residues. With V trimmed by 10 bases and J by 7 bases, 14 bases remained unmatched. The CDR3, as DNA: TGTGCCATCAGCCCCTGGACAGGGCGGAGCGGGGAGCTGTTTTTT. This codes for CAISPWTGRSGELFF.

The CDR3 DNA is TGTGCCAGCAGGGCCGGACTAGTCGGAGTCAACGAGCAGTACTTC. Its protein is CASRAGLVGVNEQYF. The gene calls are TRBV5-5 and TRBJ2-7; 7 positions agree with TRBD2. This CDR3 contains 15 residues. The J segment lost 5 bases and the V segment lost 5 bases, leaving 13 bases of the junction unmatched. CDR1 is SGHKS and CDR2 is YYEKEE in the germline V gene (reference sequence).

The genes are TRBV19 and TRBJ2-7; 8 bases agree with TRBD2. Germline CDR1 LNHDA, CDR2 SQIVND (reference sequence). V was clipped by 3 bases and J by 3 bases; unmatched bases: 4. This CDR3 is 14 amino acids long. For the CDR3, the DNA is TGTGCCAGTAGTATCCCGGGACTAGACTACGAGCAGTACTTC. It yields the protein CASSIPGLDYEQYF.

With regard to this clonotype: Just one base apart from a much larger clone, this may be a read error. This rearrangement joins TRBV29-1 to TRBJ2-7; TRBD2 matches 12 bases. The CDR3 has 13 residues. The germline V gene encodes CDR1 SQVTM and CDR2 ANQGSEA. Unmatched junction bases numbered 6, after V lost 7 bases and J lost 5 bases. The CDR3 loop reads CSARTSGVDEQYF. CDR3 DNA sequence: TGCAGCGCTCGGACTAGCGGGGTCGACGAGCAGTACTTC.

Notes on this clonotype: The conserved phenylalanine or tryptophan is not found at the CDR3 terminus, so this likely reflects a read error. The chain is built from TRBV6-5 and TRBJ1-1; 12 nucleotides match TRBD1. CDR3 length: 17 amino acids. The V gene end was trimmed by 5 bases and the J gene end by 11 bases; junction bases not matched to a gene: 18. Germline V CDR1 and CDR2: MNHEY, SVGAGI. CDR3 in amino acids: CASSPPPGQGAGRWAFY. Written as DNA, the CDR3 is TGTGCCAGCAGTCCACCTCCGGGACAGGGGGCCGGCAGGTGGGCTTTCTAT.

Concerning this clonotype itself: Sequence at one end of the junction differs from germline and may be a read error. V usage is TRBV4-1 and J usage is TRBJ2-1, with 9 bases fitting TRBD2. Germline CDR1 MGHRA, CDR2 YSYEKL. The CDR3 spans 16 residues. The CDR3 DNA is TGCGCCAGCTGCCAAGTTAGGACTAGCGCCTACAATGAGCAGTTCTTC. The encoded protein is CASCQVRTSAYNEQFF.

The chain is built from TRBV5-1 and TRBJ2-1, with D possibly being TRBD1 or TRBD2 (6 bases each). Germline V gene lookup returns CDR1 SGHRS and CDR2 YFSETQ. This CDR3 is built from 17 residues. V was clipped by 2 bases and J by 6 bases, with 21 bases between them. CDR3 sequence reads: CASSLITTGAGSNEQFF. The CDR3 DNA is TGCGCCAGCAGCTTAATTACCACGGGGGCCGGCTCCAATGAGCAGTTCTTC.

Points on this clonotype: A single base separates this from a much larger clone, so it may be a read error. The rearrangement joins TRBV29-1 to TRBJ2-3; 7 nucleotides align to TRBD2. This CDR3 region has 14 residues. The germline gives CDR1 SQVTM, CDR2 ANQGSEA. The CDR3 spells CNSRGGISTDTQYF. CDR3 nucleotides: TGCAATAGCCGGGGAGGGATAAGCACAGATACGCAGTATTTT.

Only one count was recorded for this clonotype. The rearrangement uses TRBV11-3 and TRBJ1-1; D possibly corresponds to TRBD1 (6 bases). CDR1 is SGHNT, CDR2 YENEEA, per germline. The CDR3 is made up of 14 amino acids. The germline V and J ends were trimmed by 5 bases and 13 bases, with 23 bases remaining between them. CDR3: CASSLTGRGTEIFF. In DNA form, the CDR3 reads TGTGCCAGCAGCCTTACAGGGCGAGGCACTGAAATTTTCTTT.

Regarding this clonotype: It may be a read error: a sequence one base away is much more abundant. The genes are TRBV6-5 and TRBJ2-1; 11 bases are a match to TRBD2. Germline assignment: CDR1 MNHEY and CDR2 SVGAGI. This CDR3 is 13 amino acids long. The ends lost 8 bases at V and 8 bases at J; junction bases unmatched: 5. The CDR3 protein is CASCRLAGYEQFF. The CDR3 DNA follows: TGTGCCAGCTGCCGACTAGCGGGATATGAGCAGTTCTTC.

CDR3 region: CASRGFGNRDEQYF. The CDR3 DNA sequence: TGTGCCAGCAGAGGATTTGGAAACAGGGACGAGCAGTACTTC. The chain couples TRBV6-5 to TRBJ2-7, with D possibly matching TRBD1 (6 bases). V shed 6 bases and J shed 5 bases, with 17 bases lying between them. This CDR3 contains 14 residues. Germline-derived CDR1 and CDR2 are MNHEY and SVGAGI.

Worth noting for this clonotype: One end of the junction is discordant with germline, which a read error may explain. The chain carries TRBV12-3 or TRBV12-4 and TRBJ2-4; 8 nucleotides match TRBD1. This CDR3 has 17 residues. The CDR3 loop is CASHPTSGGSAKNIQYF. For the CDR3, the DNA is TGTGCCAGCCACCCGACGTCAGGGGGCTCGGCCAAGAACATTCAGTACTTC.

Points on this clonotype: Being one base from a much bigger clone, this may be a read error. This chain links TRBV6-2 or TRBV6-3 with TRBJ2-7, with D uncertain. The germline V gene has CDR1 MNHEY and CDR2 SVGEGT. There are 15 residues in the CDR3. Trimming removed 6 bases at V and 6 bases at J, with 21 bases between. The chain's CDR3 is CASRTIARSPLEQYF. CDR3 nucleotide sequence: TGTGCCAGCAGGACGATAGCTCGGAGTCCCCTCGAGCAGTACTTC.

Only a few counts were recorded for this clonotype. The chain couples TRBV6-2 or TRBV6-3 to TRBJ2-1; D possibly corresponds to TRBD1 (5 bases). Per germline, CDR1 MNHEY and CDR2 SVGEGT. V was pared by 7 bases and J by 0 bases, with 10 bases between. CDR3 length equals 14 residues. The CDR3 DNA reads TGTGCCAGCATGGAAGACAGCTCCTACAATGAGCAGTTCTTC. This encodes CASMEDSSYNEQFF.

Details on this clonotype: Here the CDR3 omits its conserved ending phenylalanine or tryptophan, so a read error is the likely source. The V call is TRBV11-2, the J call TRBJ2-3, with TRBD2 identical over 10 bases. This CDR3 is built from 16 residues. With V trimmed by 2 bases and J by 2 bases, 4 bases remained unmatched. The germline CDR1 and CDR2 sequences are SGHAT and FQNNGV. The CDR3 region is CASSLLLAGVTDTQYS. In DNA, the CDR3 is TGTGCCAGCAGCTTACTTCTAGCGGGAGTCACAGATACGCAGTATTCT.

The chain is built from TRBV12-3 or TRBV12-4 and TRBJ1-2; tentative D call: TRBD1 (6 bases). The CDR3 has 13 amino acids. The germline V and J ends were trimmed by 5 bases and 5 bases, with 12 bases remaining between them. CDR3 bases: TGTGCCAGCAGTCCCGACAGGAAGTATGGCTACACCTTC. Amino acid sequence: CASSPDRKYGYTF.

This clonotype was observed many times. The chain employs TRBV4-2 and TRBJ2-1; 10 nucleotides align to TRBD2. V was pared by 2 bases and J by 5 bases, with 3 bases of the junction left unmatched. Germline-derived CDR1 and CDR2 are LGHNA and YNFKEQ. The CDR3 runs 15 residues. The CDR3: CASSQWTSGDNEQFF. CDR3 bases: TGTGCCAGCAGCCAATGGACTAGCGGAGACAATGAGCAGTTCTTC.

As for this clonotype: A much larger clone lies one base from this, so it may be a read error. This chain links TRBV13 with TRBJ2-3; a possible D gene is TRBD2 (6 bases). The ends were cut back, 7 bases at V and 2 bases at J, with 13 bases in the middle. CDR1 and CDR2 (germline): PRHDT, FYEKMQ (reference sequence). The CDR3 has 14 residues. This chain's CDR3 is CASISPGATDTQYF. The DNA for the CDR3 is TGTGCCAGCATCTCCCCGGGAGCCACAGATACGCAGTATTTT.

CDR3 in DNA: TGTGCCAGCTCTCCGTCTAGCGGGAGGGTTCATTACAATGAGCAGTTCTTC. The encoded protein is CASSPSSGRVHYNEQFF. V is TRBV18 and J is TRBJ2-1; 12 bases line up with TRBD2. The V gene's germline CDR1 is KGHSH and CDR2 LQKENI. The V and J ends lost 6 bases and 4 bases, in that order; junction bases with no gene match: 10. This CDR3 spans 17 amino acids.

This clonotype was picked up many times. V gene TRBV11-2 combines with J gene TRBJ1-4; D is unclear. The CDR3 length is 11 residues. Germline CDR1 is SGHAT and CDR2 is FQNNGV. Trimming took off 1 base at V and 8 bases at J, with 2 bases between the two ends. This CDR3 is CASSLGEKLFF. CDR3 in DNA: TGTGCCAGCAGCTTAGGAGAAAAACTGTTTTTT.

V usage is TRBV30 and J usage is TRBJ1-4, with no clear D. CDR3 size: 16 residues. Trimming stripped 2 bases from V and 7 bases from J, with 20 bases between. The germline CDR1 and CDR2 sequences are GTSNPN and SVGIG (reference sequence). The CDR3 spells CAWSLRPGLRSEKLFF. The CDR3 DNA follows: TGTGCCTGGAGTCTTCGACCAGGACTGCGTAGTGAAAAACTGTTTTTT.

As to this clonotype: The CDR3 ends on some other residue instead of the conserved phenylalanine or tryptophan, so this is likely a read error. V is TRBV5-1 and J is TRBJ2-1; D might be TRBD2 (5 bases). Germline V gene lookup returns CDR1 SGHRS and CDR2 YFSETQ. The CDR3 length is 14 residues. The CDR3 region is CASNMGSSYNGQFL. The CDR3 nucleotides are TGCGCCAGCAATATGGGGAGCTCCTACAATGGGCAGTTCCTC.

A note on this clonotype: A much larger clonotype is one base distant, so this may be a read error. The rearrangement uses TRBV6-5 and TRBJ1-4; D call uncertain. The CDR3 has 13 residues. Between the trimmed V and J ends, which lost 6 bases and 6 bases, there was a span of 11 bases. CDR1 is MNHEY, CDR2 SVGAGI, per germline. For the CDR3, the DNA is TGTGCCAGCAGACAATGGGGTTATGAAAAACTGTTTTTT. It yields the protein CASRQWGYEKLFF.

With regard to this clonotype: This may come from a read error, since a much larger clone is one base off. The chain links TRBV29-1 to TRBJ2-1, with D unresolved. Per germline, CDR1 SQVTM and CDR2 ANQGSEA. The germline V and J ends were trimmed by 3 bases and 7 bases, with 7 bases remaining between them. The CDR3 is 11 residues long. The CDR3 reads CSVDVPNEQFF. As DNA, the CDR3 is TGCAGCGTTGATGTCCCTAATGAGCAGTTCTTC.

This clonotype was recorded a few times. The chain joins TRBV4-1 to TRBJ2-1; perhaps D is TRBD1 or TRBD2 (6 bases each). CDR1 MGHRA and CDR2 YSYEKL come from the germline V gene. Deletions cut 1 base from V and 10 bases from J, with 11 bases between. This CDR3 spans 13 amino acids. CDR3 in DNA: TGCGCCAGCAGCCAAGGGGGGGCGAGGGAGCAGTTCTTC. Amino acid sequence: CASSQGGAREQFF.

Turning to this clonotype: An end of the junction differs from the germline gene, which may be a read error. The rearrangement links TRBV7-9 to TRBJ2-2; TRBD1 might be the D (6 bases). The CDR3 has 16 residues. The germline gives CDR1 SEHNR, CDR2 FQNEAQ (reference sequence). The CDR3 reads CPSSPDGLRGTGELFF. The CDR3 DNA is TGTCCCAGCAGCCCCGACGGGCTCAGGGGCACCGGGGAGCTGTTTTTT.

In this sample, this clonotype turned up a few times. The chain joins TRBV5-4 to TRBJ2-4; D is perhaps TRBD2 (5 bases). CDR3 length: 16 residues. V was clipped by 4 bases and J by 3 bases, with 17 bases between them. Germline loops: CDR1 SGHNT, CDR2 YYREEE (reference sequence). In DNA, the CDR3 is TGTGCCAGCAGCGTTGTGGGAGAGTCTGACAAAAACATTCAGTACTTC. Translating gives CASSVVGESDKNIQYF. The complete variable domain, with remaining parts taken from reference TRBV5-4 and TRBJ2-4, reads ETGVTQSPTHLIKTRGQQVTLRCSSQSGHNTVSWYQQALGQGPQFIFQYYREEENGRGNFPPRFSGLQFPNYSSELNVNALELDDSALYLCASSVVGESDKNIQYFGAGTRLSVL.

This clonotype was counted only a few times. The chain is built from TRBV28 and TRBJ1-1; D gene uncertain. CDR3 length equals 14 residues. Deletions cut 8 bases from V and 0 bases from J, with 13 bases between. Germline loops: CDR1 MDHEN, CDR2 SYDVKM. This chain's CDR3 is CASGRINMNTEAFF. In DNA, the CDR3 is TGTGCCAGCGGACGGATCAACATGAACACTGAAGCTTTCTTT.

This clonotype has only one observation. Relative to the germline gene, one junction end is altered; a read error may explain this. Here the CDR3 DNA reads TGTGCTAACAGCCTAATGGGGGTCTCTGGGGCCAACTTCCTGACTTTC. It translates to CANSLMGVSGANFLTF. V usage is TRBV11-3 and J usage is TRBJ2-6; D is possibly TRBD1 or TRBD2 (5 bases each). Per germline, CDR1 SGHNT and CDR2 YENEEA. The CDR3 has 16 amino acids.

This chain uses TRBV28 with TRBJ1-1, with a possible D match to TRBD1 (5 bases). The CDR3 contains 14 residues. Germline assignment: CDR1 MDHEN and CDR2 SYDVKM. V was clipped by 6 bases and J by 4 bases, with 15 bases between them. The CDR3 region is CASRPLRQPTEAFF. The CDR3, as DNA: TGTGCCAGCAGACCTCTCCGACAGCCCACTGAAGCTTTCTTT.

The chain uses TRBV6-5 and TRBJ1-2; D gene ambiguous. In germline, CDR1 is MNHEY, CDR2 SVGAGI. V dropped 6 bases and J dropped 7 bases, with 15 bases sitting between them. The length of the CDR3 is 13 residues. The CDR3 loop is CASRYVTDRGYTF. The CDR3 bases are TGTGCCAGCAGATACGTGACTGACCGTGGCTACACCTTC.